This TCR beta chain was captured in a study of cytomegalovirus exposure and HLA in healthy donors. Study outcomes and limitations: The dataset shows that most TCR sequences were rare, while some public TCRs occurred in many donors. Overall, under 200 TCR beta chains were annotated as cytomegalovirus-associated. Earlier results showed most TCR beta V segments being productive about 87% or about 30% of the time.

This CDR3 has 13 residues. Unmatched junction bases numbered 2, after V lost 0 bases and J lost 6 bases. CDR1 SGHRS and CDR2 YFSETQ come from the germline V gene. This clone was counted only a few times. The antigen is undetermined. 60 Vbeta and 13 Jbeta primers were used in PCR. Profiling relied on immunoSEQ multiplex PCR, and the TCRdb table lists in-frame clones only, not all of them. The sample has 200,000 or so clones, about 87% seen once. V is TRBV5-1 and J is TRBJ2-7; 8 positions agree with TRBD2. This clonotype was obtained from a man aged 30 to 45 in good health and CMV-seronegative. The sequenced sample consisted of PBMCs. CDR3 residues: CASSLGREGEQYF. CDR3 sequence (DNA): TGCGCCAGCAGCTTGGGTCGGGAGGGCGAGCAGTACTTC.